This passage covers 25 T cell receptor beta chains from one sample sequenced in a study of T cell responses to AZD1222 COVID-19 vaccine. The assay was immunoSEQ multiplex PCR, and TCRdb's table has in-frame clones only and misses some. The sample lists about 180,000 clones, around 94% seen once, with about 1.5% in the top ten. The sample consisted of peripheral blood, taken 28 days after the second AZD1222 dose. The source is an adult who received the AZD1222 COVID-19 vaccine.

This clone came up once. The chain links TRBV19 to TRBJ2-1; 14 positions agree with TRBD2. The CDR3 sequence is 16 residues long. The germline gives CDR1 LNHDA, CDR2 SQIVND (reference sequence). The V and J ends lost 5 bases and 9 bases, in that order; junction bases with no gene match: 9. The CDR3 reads CASSVAFGTSGGEQFF. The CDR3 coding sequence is TGTGCCAGTAGTGTGGCTTTCGGGACTAGCGGGGGTGAGCAGTTCTTC.

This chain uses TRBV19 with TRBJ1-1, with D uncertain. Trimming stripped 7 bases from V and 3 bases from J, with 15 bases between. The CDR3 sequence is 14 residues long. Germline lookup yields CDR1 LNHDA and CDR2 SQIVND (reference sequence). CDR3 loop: CASTPNPGYTEAFF. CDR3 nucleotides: TGTGCCAGTACCCCCAACCCCGGGTACACTGAAGCTTTCTTT. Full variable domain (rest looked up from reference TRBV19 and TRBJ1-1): DGGITQSPKYLFRKEGQNVTLSCEQNLNHDAMYWYRQDPGQGLRLIYYSQIVNDFQKGDIAEGYSVSREKKESFPLTVTSAQKNPTAFYLCASTPNPGYTEAFFGQGTRLTVV.

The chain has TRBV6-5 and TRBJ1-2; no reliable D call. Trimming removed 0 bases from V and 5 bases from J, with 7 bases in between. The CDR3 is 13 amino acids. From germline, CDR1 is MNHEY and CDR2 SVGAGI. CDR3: CASSYSTPYGYTF. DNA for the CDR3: TGTGCCAGCAGTTACTCCACCCCATATGGCTACACCTTC.

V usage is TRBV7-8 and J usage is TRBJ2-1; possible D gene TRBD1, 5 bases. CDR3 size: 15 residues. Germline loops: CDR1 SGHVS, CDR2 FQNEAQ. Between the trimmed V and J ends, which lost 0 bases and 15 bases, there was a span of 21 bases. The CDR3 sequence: CASSLASADQGSRFF. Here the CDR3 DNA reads TGTGCCAGCAGCTTAGCTTCAGCTGACCAGGGTTCTAGGTTCTTC.

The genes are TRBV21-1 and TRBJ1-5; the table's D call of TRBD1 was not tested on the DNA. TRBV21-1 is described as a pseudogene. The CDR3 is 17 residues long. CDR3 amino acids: CASSSPGQGAGNQPQHF. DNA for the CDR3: TGTGCCAGCAGCTCACCGGGACAGGGGGCGGGCAATCAGCCCCAGCATTTT.

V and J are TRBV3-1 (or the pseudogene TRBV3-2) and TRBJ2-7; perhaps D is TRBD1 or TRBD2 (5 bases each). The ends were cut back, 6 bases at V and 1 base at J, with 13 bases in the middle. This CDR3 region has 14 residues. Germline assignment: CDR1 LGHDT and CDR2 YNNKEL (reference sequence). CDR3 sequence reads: CASRKGTGSYEQYF. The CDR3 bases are TGTGCCAGCAGGAAAGGGACGGGATCCTACGAGCAGTACTTC.

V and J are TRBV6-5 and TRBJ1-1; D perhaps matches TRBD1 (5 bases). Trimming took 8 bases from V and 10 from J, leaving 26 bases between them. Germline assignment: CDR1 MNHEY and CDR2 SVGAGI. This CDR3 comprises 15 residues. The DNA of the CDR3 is TGTGCCAGCCGAAGGGACGCCGACCTTTCTTTTGCAGCTTTCTTT. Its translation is CASRRDADLSFAAFF.

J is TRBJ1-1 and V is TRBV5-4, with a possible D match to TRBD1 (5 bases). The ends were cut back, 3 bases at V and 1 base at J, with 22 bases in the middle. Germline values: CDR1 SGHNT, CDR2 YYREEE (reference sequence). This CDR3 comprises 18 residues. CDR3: CASSSAIIRVGANTEAFF. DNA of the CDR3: TGTGCCAGCAGCTCCGCTATAATAAGGGTCGGGGCGAACACTGAAGCTTTCTTT.

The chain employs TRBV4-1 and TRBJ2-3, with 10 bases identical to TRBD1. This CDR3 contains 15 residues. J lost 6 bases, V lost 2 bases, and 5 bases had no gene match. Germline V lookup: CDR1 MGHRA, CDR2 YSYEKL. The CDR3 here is CASSQPGQGSDTQYF. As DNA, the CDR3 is TGCGCCAGCAGCCAACCGGGACAGGGGTCGGATACGCAGTATTTT.

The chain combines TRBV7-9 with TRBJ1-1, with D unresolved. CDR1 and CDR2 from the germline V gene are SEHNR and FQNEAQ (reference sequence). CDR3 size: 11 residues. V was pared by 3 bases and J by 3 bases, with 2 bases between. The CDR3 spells CASSFDTEAFF. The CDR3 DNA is TGTGCCAGCAGCTTTGACACTGAAGCTTTCTTT.

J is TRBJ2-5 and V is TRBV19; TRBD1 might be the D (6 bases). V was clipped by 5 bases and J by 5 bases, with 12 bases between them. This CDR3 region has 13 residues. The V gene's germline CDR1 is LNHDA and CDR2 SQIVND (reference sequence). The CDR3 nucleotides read TGTGCCAGTAGTGAACAGGGTTGGGAGACCCAGTACTTC. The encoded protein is CASSEQGWETQYF.

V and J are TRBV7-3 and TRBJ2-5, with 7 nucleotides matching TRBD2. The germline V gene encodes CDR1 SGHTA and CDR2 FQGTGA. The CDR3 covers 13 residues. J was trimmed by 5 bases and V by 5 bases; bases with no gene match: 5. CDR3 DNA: TGTGCCAGCAGCATTGGGGGAGGGGAGACCCAGTACTTC. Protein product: CASSIGGGETQYF.

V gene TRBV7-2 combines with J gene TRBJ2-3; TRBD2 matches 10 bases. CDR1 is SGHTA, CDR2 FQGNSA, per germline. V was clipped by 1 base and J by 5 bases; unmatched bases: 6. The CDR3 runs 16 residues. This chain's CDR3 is CASSLVGSGGQDTQYF. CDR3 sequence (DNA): TGTGCCAGCAGCTTAGTGGGTAGCGGGGGGCAAGATACGCAGTATTTT.

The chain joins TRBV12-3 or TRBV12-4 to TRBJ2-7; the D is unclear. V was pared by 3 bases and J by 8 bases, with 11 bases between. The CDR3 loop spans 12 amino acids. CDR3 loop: CASSFERVQQYF. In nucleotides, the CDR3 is TGTGCCAGCAGTTTTGAAAGGGTTCAGCAGTACTTC.

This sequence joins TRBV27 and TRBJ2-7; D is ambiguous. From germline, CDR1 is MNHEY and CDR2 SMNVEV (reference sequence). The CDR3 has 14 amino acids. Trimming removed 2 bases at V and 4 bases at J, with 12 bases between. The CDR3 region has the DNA TGTGCCAGCAGTTTACGTATGGGGATGTACGAGCAGTACTTC. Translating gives CASSLRMGMYEQYF.

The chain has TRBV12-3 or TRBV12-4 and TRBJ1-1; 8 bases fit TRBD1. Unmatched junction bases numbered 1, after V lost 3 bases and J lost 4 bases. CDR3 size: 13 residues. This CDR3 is CASSFTGGTEAFF. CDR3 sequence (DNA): TGTGCCAGCAGTTTTACAGGGGGCACTGAAGCTTTCTTT.

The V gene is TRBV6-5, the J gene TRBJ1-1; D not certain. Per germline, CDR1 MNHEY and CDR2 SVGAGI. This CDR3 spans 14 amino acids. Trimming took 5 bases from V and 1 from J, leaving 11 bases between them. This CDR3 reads CASSPRLRNTEAFF. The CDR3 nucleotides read TGTGCCAGCAGTCCCCGACTCCGGAACACTGAAGCTTTCTTT.

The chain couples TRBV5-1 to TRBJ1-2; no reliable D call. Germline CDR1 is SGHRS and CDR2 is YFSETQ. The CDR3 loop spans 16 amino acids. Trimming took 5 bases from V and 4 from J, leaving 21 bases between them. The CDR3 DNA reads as TGCGCCAGCAGTTCTGGCGGCGTCCGGAGCGGCTATGGCTACACCTTC. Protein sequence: CASSSGGVRSGYGYTF.

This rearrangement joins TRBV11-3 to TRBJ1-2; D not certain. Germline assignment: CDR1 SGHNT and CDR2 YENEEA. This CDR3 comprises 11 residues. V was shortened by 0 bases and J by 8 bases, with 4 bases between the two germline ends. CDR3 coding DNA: TGTGCCAGCAGCTTAGAGGGGGGCTACACCTTC. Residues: CASSLEGGYTF.

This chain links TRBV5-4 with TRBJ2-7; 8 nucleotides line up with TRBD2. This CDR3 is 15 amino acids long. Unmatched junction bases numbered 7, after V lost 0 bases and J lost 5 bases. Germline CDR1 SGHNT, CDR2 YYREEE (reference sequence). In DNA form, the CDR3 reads TGTGCCAGCAGCTTGGGGACTAGCCGAGGGAACGAGCAGTACTTC. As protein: CASSLGTSRGNEQYF.

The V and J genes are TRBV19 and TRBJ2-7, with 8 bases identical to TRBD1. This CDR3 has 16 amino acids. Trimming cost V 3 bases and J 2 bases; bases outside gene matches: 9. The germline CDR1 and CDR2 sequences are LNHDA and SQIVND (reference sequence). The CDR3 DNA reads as TGTGCCAGTAGTATTCGCCCGGGACAGGCGCCCTACGAGCAGTACTTC. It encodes CASSIRPGQAPYEQYF.

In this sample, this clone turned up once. The CDR3 sequence: CASTPTGTGSGNTIYF. The CDR3 nucleotides are TGTGCCAGCACCCCTACCGGGACAGGCTCTGGAAACACCATATATTTT. This sequence joins TRBV7-9 and TRBJ1-3; 8 nucleotides match TRBD1. Trimming cost V 7 bases and J 0 bases; bases outside gene matches: 8. The CDR3 has 16 residues. Germline V gene lookup returns CDR1 SEHNR and CDR2 FQNEAQ (reference sequence).

As DNA, the CDR3 is TGCAGTGCTAGTGGTCGGGGCTGGGAGCAGTACTTC. Protein product: CSASGRGWEQYF. The V call is TRBV20-1, the J call TRBJ2-7; either TRBD1 or TRBD2 may fit D (5 bases each). Germline V gives CDR1 DFQATT, CDR2 SNEGSKA (reference sequence). V lost 3 bases and J 7 bases, leaving 13 bases between the germline ends. The CDR3 contains 12 residues.

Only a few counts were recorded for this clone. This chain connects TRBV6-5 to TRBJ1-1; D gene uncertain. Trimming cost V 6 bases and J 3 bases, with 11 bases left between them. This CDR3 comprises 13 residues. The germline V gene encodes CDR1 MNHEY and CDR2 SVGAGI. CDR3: CASRPDGDTEAFF. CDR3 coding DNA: TGTGCCAGCAGGCCGGACGGGGACACTGAAGCTTTCTTT.

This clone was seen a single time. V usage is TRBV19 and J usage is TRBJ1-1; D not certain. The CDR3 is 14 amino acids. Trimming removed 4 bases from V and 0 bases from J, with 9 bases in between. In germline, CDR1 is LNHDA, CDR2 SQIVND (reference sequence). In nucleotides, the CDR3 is TGTGCCAGTAGTAATGAGAGGATGAACACTGAAGCTTTCTTT. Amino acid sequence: CASSNERMNTEAFF.